This T cell receptor beta chain was recorded in a study of T cells in localized non-small cell lung cancer. Looked up from germline, CDR1 is SEHNR and CDR2 is FQNEAQ (reference sequence). This CDR3 is 15 amino acids long. V shed 5 bases, J shed 4 bases, and the junction held 7 bases outside the gene matches. Libraries were prepared by immunoSEQ multiplex PCR; TCRdb keeps only in-frame clonotypes and omits some of them. The data show tens of thousands of clones, roughly 80% seen once. This specimen was peripheral blood, taken before any cancer treatment. The receptor was isolated from a female donor of 60 years or more with stage I lung adenocarcinoma. The chain has TRBV7-9 and TRBJ1-2; 10 bases align to TRBD1. CDR3 in amino acids: CASSPAGTGVYGYTF. In DNA form, the CDR3 reads TGTGCCAGCAGCCCCGCCGGGACAGGGGTCTATGGCTACACCTTC. Full variable domain (missing parts from reference TRBV7-9 and TRBJ1-2): DTGVSQNPRHKITKRGQNVTFRCDPISEHNRLYWYRQTLGQGPEFLTYFQNEAQLEKSRLLSDRFSAERPKGSFSTLEIQRTEQGDSAMYLCASSPAGTGVYGYTFGSGTRLTVV.